This T cell receptor (beta chain) is from a study of blood T cell repertoires in COVID-19. This table comes from immunoSEQ multiplex PCR, and its TCRdb copy is limited to in-frame clones, with some not included. The sample lists roughly 25,000 clones; approximately 72% were seen once. This clone was seen more than once but under ten times. CDR3 length: 13 amino acids. V dropped 7 bases and J dropped 6 bases, with 16 bases sitting between them. CDR1 is MDHEN, CDR2 SYDVKM, per germline. This sequence was found in a woman of 80 years or more with acute or convalescent COVID-19. The sequenced sample consisted of peripheral blood. The V and J genes are TRBV28 and TRBJ2-7; the D gene is possibly TRBD2 (5 bases). The CDR3 DNA reads as TGTGCCAGCAACGAGGGAAGCCTTTCCGAGCAGTACTTC. It codes for CASNEGSLSEQYF.